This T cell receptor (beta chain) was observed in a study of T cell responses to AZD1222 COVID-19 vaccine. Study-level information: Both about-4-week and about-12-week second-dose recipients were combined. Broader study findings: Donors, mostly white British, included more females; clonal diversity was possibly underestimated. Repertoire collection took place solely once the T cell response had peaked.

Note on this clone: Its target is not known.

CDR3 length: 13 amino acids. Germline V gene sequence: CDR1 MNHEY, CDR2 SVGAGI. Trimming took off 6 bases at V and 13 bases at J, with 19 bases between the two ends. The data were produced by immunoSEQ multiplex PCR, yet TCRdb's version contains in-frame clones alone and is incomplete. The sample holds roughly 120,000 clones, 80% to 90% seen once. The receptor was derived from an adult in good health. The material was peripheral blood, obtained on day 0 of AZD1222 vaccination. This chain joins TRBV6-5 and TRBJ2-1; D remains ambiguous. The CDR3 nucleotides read TGTGCCAGCAGACCGGGCGGTAATTCCCCCCAGTTCTTC. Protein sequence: CASRPGGNSPQFF.